This TCR beta chain was found in a study of cytomegalovirus exposure and HLA in healthy donors. V lost 5 bases, J lost 6 bases, and 7 bases lay in between. Germline V lookup: CDR1 LNHDA, CDR2 SQIVND (reference sequence). The length of the CDR3 is 12 residues. Despite likely unrecorded immune exposures, the donors were nominally healthy at the time of sampling. Study results and limitations: The authors later linked a missense DCLRE1C variant to TCR beta V- and J-gene trimming. Several top significant clusters appeared, in a later analysis, to be linked to common viral pathogens. TCR association rates varied by HLA locus in a later analysis, with DRB1 highest and HLA-C lowest.

Of note for this clone: The antigen is unknown.

The study ran its PCR with 60 Vbeta and 13 Jbeta primers. Using immunoSEQ multiplex PCR, the repertoire was profiled, and TCRdb retains in-frame clones only, with some absent. This sample has under 300,000 clones, with approximately 85% found just once. The source material was PBMCs. The V call is TRBV19, the J call TRBJ2-2; D gene ambiguous. The sequence was collected from a woman in her thirties or forties in good health and CMV-seropositive. CDR3 DNA: TGTGCCAGTAGTGAGGTTTCCGGGGAGCTGTTTTTT. Amino acid sequence: CASSEVSGELFF. The whole variable domain, filled in from reference TRBV19 and TRBJ2-2, reads DGGITQSPKYLFRKEGQNVTLSCEQNLNHDAMYWYRQDPGQGLRLIYYSQIVNDFQKGDIAEGYSVSREKKESFPLTVTSAQKNPTAFYLCASSEVSGELFFGEGSRLTVL.